This T cell receptor (beta chain) stems from a study of Ad26.COV2.S vaccination and SARS-CoV-2 variants. Specified treatment: 15 to 20 received Ad26.COV2.S at low or high dose, single or two shots; 5 received placebo; per-sample allocation not given. Day 63 after the first vaccine or placebo injection was the time point for sampling. The study used a vaccine consisting of an Ad26 vector that expressed Wuhan-strain SARS-CoV-2 spike. Sequenced by immunoSEQ multiplex PCR; TCRdb stores in-frame clones only, minus some. The sample comprises 300,000 to 400,000 clones, around 89% of which are singletons, and 5% rests with the top ten. V gave up 6 bases and J gave up 3 bases, with 8 bases separating them. This CDR3 comprises 12 residues. CDR1 SNHLY and CDR2 FYNNEI come from the germline V gene.

Sequenced material: peripheral blood, taken in a trial of Ad26.COV2.S vaccine versus placebo. The origin of this receptor is a person aged 18 to 65 who received the Ad26.COV2.S COVID-19 vaccine or a placebo. J is TRBJ2-5 and V is TRBV2; D not resolved. CDR3 coding DNA: TGTGCCAGCAGCGCCAACAAAGAGACCCAGTACTTC. Amino acids: CASSANKETQYF.